A single sample gave rise to the 15 T cell receptor beta chains below, sequenced in a study of blood T cell repertoires in COVID-19 (dated by TCRdb to 2020 to 2022). The library was made by the immunoSEQ multiplex PCR assay. What TCRdb holds here is the immuneACCESS table cut down to in-frame rearrangements. Part of the clones is not present; checked against another copy, under half of the missing clones reflect an unresolved V gene, and the others are unexplained. Counted in this sample were about 480,000 clones; approximately 88% of them appeared once. 1.5% to 2% of the sample belongs to the ten largest clones. The specimen was PBMCs or T cells enriched from blood (not recorded which). These receptors came from a woman between 35 and 50 years old who had recovered from COVID-19.

V is TRBV10-3 and J is TRBJ2-7; TRBD2 matches 11 bases. Germline CDR1 ENHRY, CDR2 SYGVKD. The CDR3 runs 15 residues. V was pared by 7 bases and J by 6 bases, with 11 bases of the junction left unmatched. CDR3 bases: TGTGCCATCACCGGGACTAGCGGCGGGCTGAGCGAGCAGTACTTC. Its translation: CAITGTSGGLSEQYF.

The chain carries TRBV29-1 and TRBJ1-2; 9 nucleotides match TRBD1. Germline CDR1 and CDR2: SQVTM and ANQGSEA. The junction had 5 bases not matched to a gene; V was cut back by 4 bases and J by 2 bases. The CDR3 is made up of 14 amino acids. The CDR3 region is CSVARTGVNYGYTF. The CDR3 region has the DNA TGCAGCGTTGCTAGGACAGGGGTAAACTATGGCTACACCTTC.

This chain connects TRBV10-3 to TRBJ1-1; 9 bases align to TRBD1. Trimming at V came to 8 bases and at J to 3 bases, leaving 4 bases not matched to a gene. Germline-derived CDR1 and CDR2 are ENHRY and SYGVKD. The CDR3 is 13 amino acids. The CDR3 coding sequence is TGTGCCATCTGGGGACAGGGACACACTGAAGCTTTCTTT. As protein: CAIWGQGHTEAFF.

This clone was seen more than once but under ten times. The chain recombines TRBV7-9 with TRBJ1-4, with 10 bases aligning to TRBD1. The V gene's germline CDR1 is SEHNR and CDR2 FQNEAQ (reference sequence). The length of the CDR3 is 15 residues. The V segment lost 3 bases and the J segment 6 bases; nucleotides outside the gene matches: 4. The CDR3, as DNA: TGTGCCAGCAGCTTTGACAGGGGGCCGGATGAAAAACTGTTTTTT. Its translation: CASSFDRGPDEKLFF.

This sequence joins TRBV30 and TRBJ1-1; D may be TRBD1 (6 bases). This CDR3 contains 13 residues. Trimming pared 2 bases from V and 2 bases from J, leaving 9 bases between. Germline-derived CDR1 and CDR2 are GTSNPN and SVGIG (reference sequence). The CDR3: CAWSSGVNTEAFF. The CDR3 DNA reads as TGTGCCTGGAGTTCAGGGGTAAACACTGAAGCTTTCTTT.

CDR3 DNA sequence: TGTGCCAGCAGACCGGACAGGGAGAACACCGGGGAGCTGTTTTTT. Residues: CASRPDRENTGELFF. V gene TRBV5-6 combines with J gene TRBJ2-2; TRBD1 agrees at 8 bases. The germline gives CDR1 SGHDT, CDR2 YYEEEE. Trimming removed 5 bases from V and 1 base from J; junction bases left unmatched: 4. This CDR3 spans 15 amino acids.

The chain combines TRBV4-1 with TRBJ2-3, with D possibly matching TRBD2 (6 bases). The CDR3 consists of 13 residues. The germline V gene has CDR1 MGHRA and CDR2 YSYEKL. The V gene lost 8 bases and the J gene lost 4 bases, with 13 bases spanning the gap. The CDR3 DNA follows: TGCGCCAGCCGGGAGCTTAGTTCAGATACGCAGTATTTT. Translating gives CASRELSSDTQYF.

The genes are TRBV7-9 and TRBJ2-1, with D maybe TRBD2 (5 bases). Germline V CDR1 and CDR2: SEHNR, FQNEAQ (reference sequence). The CDR3 loop spans 17 amino acids. Trimming removed 5 bases from V and 0 bases from J, with 17 bases in between. CDR3 residues: CASSRTVMGSSYNEQFF. The CDR3 coding sequence is TGTGCCAGCAGCCGGACCGTAATGGGGAGCTCCTACAATGAGCAGTTCTTC.

The rearrangement links TRBV5-1 to TRBJ1-6; D is uncertain. The CDR3 totals 13 residues. V was pared by 6 bases and J by 15 bases, with 19 bases between. The germline V gene encodes CDR1 SGHRS and CDR2 YFSETQ. The CDR3 here is CASTKEGVLDLHF. CDR3 DNA: TGCGCCAGCACTAAGGAGGGAGTCCTCGACCTCCACTTT.

The V gene is TRBV12-2, the J gene TRBJ1-5. TRBV12-2 constitutes a pseudogene. The CDR3 totals 16 residues. CDR3 residues: CASLCHRGLSNQPQHF. The CDR3 DNA follows: TGTGCAAGTCTTTGCCATAGAGGGCTGAGCAATCAGCCCCAGCATTTT.

This clone was recorded only once. This chain connects TRBV5-5 to TRBJ2-2; D might be TRBD2 (6 bases). Germline CDR1 and CDR2: SGHKS and YYEKEE (reference sequence). CDR3 size: 13 residues. V was trimmed by 5 bases and J by 1 base, leaving 6 bases between them. CDR3 sequence reads: CASRTRNTGELFF. Here the CDR3 DNA reads TGTGCCAGCAGGACTAGGAACACCGGGGAGCTGTTTTTT.

The V call is TRBV7-9, the J call TRBJ2-3; 13 bases are a match to TRBD2. V shed 4 bases and J 2 bases; nucleotides not matched to a gene: 3. CDR1 is SEHNR and CDR2 is FQNEAQ in the germline V gene (reference sequence). The CDR3 is 16 amino acids. The CDR3 DNA follows: TGTGCCAGCAGCTCCGGACTAGCGGGGGACACAGATACGCAGTATTTT. Its translation is CASSSGLAGDTDTQYF.

V is TRBV5-5 and J is TRBJ2-5; TRBD1 matches at 9 bases. V was pared by 5 bases and J by 2 bases, with 1 base of the junction left unmatched. This CDR3 comprises 13 residues. Germline CDR1 and CDR2: SGHKS and YYEKEE (reference sequence). The CDR3 region is CASRGQGQETQYF. CDR3 DNA sequence: TGTGCCAGCAGGGGACAGGGTCAAGAGACCCAGTACTTC.

The chain uses TRBV29-1 and TRBJ2-1, with TRBD1 identical over 10 bases. The V gene's germline CDR1 is SQVTM and CDR2 ANQGSEA. V gave up 8 bases and J gave up 4 bases; unmatched junction bases: 8. There are 14 residues in the CDR3. CDR3 in amino acids: CSTDGQGGYNEQFF. CDR3 bases: TGCAGCACCGACGGACAGGGGGGGTACAATGAGCAGTTCTTC.

The rearrangement uses TRBV3-1 (or the pseudogene TRBV3-2) and TRBJ2-3; TRBD2 might be the D (5 bases). Germline CDR1 is LGHDT and CDR2 is YNNKEL (reference sequence). V lost 2 bases and J lost 4, with 13 bases in between. This CDR3 is 15 amino acids long. The CDR3 region has the DNA TGTGCCAGCAGCCAATGGGGAGTGGGTGCAGATACGCAGTATTTT. Translation: CASSQWGVGADTQYF.